This T cell receptor (beta chain) is from a study of a mutant IDH1 vaccine in newly diagnosed glioma. TCRdb's table, derived via immunoSEQ multiplex PCR, lists solely in-frame clones and lacks some. Among tens of thousands of clones listed, around 92% were seen once. Specified time point: baseline, week 1 (first vaccination visit). As for treatment: pre-vaccination baseline after standard-of-care therapy. CDR1 is ENHRY and CDR2 is SYGVKD in the germline V gene. J was trimmed by 3 bases and V by 10 bases; bases with no gene match: 7. The CDR3 has 14 residues. The sequence came from a man aged 45 to 65 with glioma. The material was PBMCs, obtained from a glioma patient treated with radiotherapy, temozolomide or both. The chain links TRBV10-3 to TRBJ2-1; 9 bases fit TRBD1. Written as DNA, the CDR3 is TGTGCCAGTACCGGGACAGGGTTCTACAATGAGCAGTTCTTC. This encodes CASTGTGFYNEQFF.